This T cell receptor beta chain was retrieved from a study of cytomegalovirus exposure and HLA in healthy donors. Study-level findings and limits: The study carried out a later analysis of TCR beta sequences. It associated some 15,000 of them with specific HLA alleles at a false discovery rate of 0.05. Earlier analysis yielded a pattern in which most TCR beta V segments were productive about 90% or about 30% of the time.

Germline V gene data show CDR1 as MNHEY and CDR2 as SVGAGI. CDR3 length equals 11 residues. The V and J ends lost 9 bases and 4 bases respectively, with 7 bases between them. The PCR contained 60 Vbeta and 13 Jbeta primers. The assay was immunoSEQ multiplex PCR, and TCRdb's table has in-frame clones only and misses some. The data show approximately 120,000 clones, with over 60% seen just once and just under 2% held by the top ten. Notes on this clone: Its cognate antigen is unknown.

This clonotype was obtained from a man in his forties or fifties in good health and CMV-seronegative. The V gene is TRBV6-5, the J gene TRBJ1-3; D possibly corresponds to TRBD1 (5 bases). Sequences were obtained from PBMCs. For the CDR3, the DNA is TGTGCCAGTAAGGGGGGAAACACCATATATTTT. Translation gives CASKGGNTIYF.